The 25 T cell receptor beta chains listed next were all sequenced from one sample in a study of patients and donors after allogeneic stem cell transplantation. TCRdb ran MiXCR on the RT-PCR reads and lists one entry per CDR3 protein. The table lists about 200,000 distinct CDR3 sequences, 38% of them singletons. The material sequenced was blood, either unsorted or a sorted T cell fraction (not recorded which). Receptor source: a human donor who was either an allogeneic HSCT recipient or a stem cell or donor lymphocyte infusion donor (not recorded which). It is not recorded whose cells these are; they may come from a transplant donor.

This clonotype was found a few times. The V and J genes are TRBV4-3 and TRBJ1-3; D is uncertain. The CDR3 is made up of 17 amino acids. CDR1 is LGHNA, CDR2 YSLEER, per germline. Trimming took off 0 bases at V and 0 bases at J, with 12 bases between the two ends. This chain's CDR3 is CASSQDLAQISGNTIYF. The DNA for the CDR3 is TGCGCCAGCAGCCAAGATCTTGCACAGATCTCTGGAAACACCATATATTTT.

This clonotype was seen more than once but under ten times. The chain links TRBV12-3 or TRBV12-4 to TRBJ1-5, with D unresolved. The CDR3 loop spans 12 amino acids. Trimming left V 3 bases short and J 5 bases short, with 5 bases between. The CDR3 nucleotides read TGTGCCAGCAGTTTCGTATATCAGCCCCAGCATTTT. Residues: CASSFVYQPQHF.

This clonotype has only a few counts. The chain carries TRBV10-3 and TRBJ2-3, with D perhaps being TRBD1 or TRBD2 (5 bases each). V dropped 6 bases and J dropped 2 bases, with 21 bases sitting between them. CDR1 and CDR2 (germline): ENHRY, SYGVKD. The CDR3 has 17 amino acids. CDR3 in DNA: TGTGCCATCAGGGAGCCCACCCCGGGACGGACCACAGATACGCAGTATTTT. This encodes CAIREPTPGRTTDTQYF.

The chain employs TRBV25-1 and TRBJ1-3; D not certain. Germline V gene lookup returns CDR1 MGHDK and CDR2 SYGVNS. CDR3 length: 11 residues. Trimming left V 4 bases short and J 3 bases short, with 1 base between. The CDR3 region is CASSGGNTIYF. CDR3 bases: TGTGCCAGCAGTGGTGGAAACACCATATATTTT.

The rearrangement links TRBV12-3 or TRBV12-4 to TRBJ1-4; a possible D gene is TRBD1 (6 bases). The CDR3 has 15 amino acids. V dropped 6 bases and J dropped 8 bases, with 19 bases sitting between them. The CDR3 sequence: CASSLQGQLREKLFF. CDR3 sequence (DNA): TGTGCCAGCAGCCTACAGGGTCAACTGCGGGAAAAACTGTTTTTT.

The V gene is TRBV7-9, the J gene TRBJ1-5, with 9 bases identical to TRBD1. This CDR3 contains 14 residues. J lost 6 bases, V lost 4 bases, and 4 bases had no gene match. The germline CDR1 and CDR2 sequences are SEHNR and FQNEAQ (reference sequence). DNA for the CDR3: TGTGCCAGCAGCTCCGGACAGGGGACTCAGCCCCAGCATTTT. It yields the protein CASSSGQGTQPQHF.

This chain joins TRBV14 and TRBJ2-7; D may be TRBD1 (5 bases). Germline loops: CDR1 SGHDN, CDR2 FVKESK. The CDR3 spans 13 residues. Trimming took off 4 bases at V and 7 bases at J, with 14 bases between the two ends. For the CDR3, the DNA is TGTGCCAGCAGCCCTCGACAGCTTGGGGAGCAGTACTTC. It is translated as CASSPRQLGEQYF.

The chain has TRBV5-1 and TRBJ2-2; the D is unclear. V shed 1 base and J shed 7 bases, with 8 bases lying between them. The CDR3 extends over 13 amino acids. The germline CDR1 and CDR2 sequences are SGHRS and YFSETQ. The DNA for the CDR3 is TGCGCCAGCAGCTTGCAAGCCAGCGGGGAGCTGTTTTTT. It codes for CASSLQASGELFF.

The rearrangement links TRBV12-3 or TRBV12-4 to TRBJ2-2, with D possibly TRBD1 on 5 matching bases. V dropped 3 bases and J dropped 0 bases, with 11 bases sitting between them. There are 16 residues in the CDR3. The CDR3: CASSLGQAPNTGELFF. The CDR3 DNA reads as TGTGCCAGCAGTTTGGGGCAGGCCCCGAACACCGGGGAGCTGTTTTTT.

This clonotype was recorded only once. V and J are TRBV2 and TRBJ2-2, with TRBD1 identical over 8 bases. The CDR3 runs 13 residues. The ends lost 8 bases at V and 6 bases at J; junction bases unmatched: 5. Germline V gives CDR1 SNHLY, CDR2 FYNNEI. The CDR3 protein is CASCSDRAGELFF. Here the CDR3 DNA reads TGTGCCAGCTGCTCGGACAGGGCCGGGGAGCTGTTTTTT. The complete variable domain, with remaining parts taken from reference TRBV2 and TRBJ2-2, reads EPEVTQTPSHQVTQMGQEVILRCVPISNHLYFYWYRQILGQKVEFLVSFYNNEISEKSEIFDDQFSVERPDGSNFTLKIRSTKLEDSAMYFCASCSDRAGELFFGEGSRLTVL.

In this sample, this clonotype turned up a few times. The genes are TRBV27 and TRBJ1-3; D is unclear. CDR1 MNHEY and CDR2 SMNVEV come from the germline V gene (reference sequence). The CDR3 covers 13 residues. V was shortened by 5 bases and J by 7 bases, with 12 bases between the two germline ends. The CDR3 DNA follows: TGTGCCAGCAGTCAGACAATTGGGAACACCATATATTTT. This sequence encodes CASSQTIGNTIYF.

CDR3 region: CASSFPGGGTDTQYF. CDR3 sequence (DNA): TGTGCCAGCAGTTTTCCCGGGGGGGGTACAGATACGCAGTATTTT. J is TRBJ2-3 and V is TRBV28; 8 bases are a match to TRBD2. CDR3 length: 15 amino acids. Germline CDR1 and CDR2: MDHEN and SYDVKM. Trimming at V came to 3 bases and at J to 3 bases, leaving 5 bases not matched to a gene. Using reference TRBV28 and TRBJ2-3 for the parts outside the CDR3, the full variable domain is DVKVTQSSRYLVKRTGEKVFLECVQDMDHENMFWYRQDPGLGLRLIYFSYDVKMKEKGDIPEGYSVSREKKERFSLILESASTNQTSMYLCASSFPGGGTDTQYFGPGTRLTVL.

The chain is built from TRBV12-3 or TRBV12-4 and TRBJ1-4; 8 positions match TRBD1. Trimming cost V 5 bases and J 14 bases; bases outside gene matches: 13. The CDR3 is 14 residues long. This CDR3 reads CASSHRDRTQGLFF. CDR3 DNA: TGTGCCAGCAGTCACCGGGACAGGACTCAAGGGCTGTTTTTT.

The rearrangement joins TRBV12-3 or TRBV12-4 to TRBJ1-2; 7 bases are a match to TRBD1. V trimming: 7 bases; J trimming: 4 bases; junction bases outside the gene matches: 6. The CDR3 sequence is 13 residues long. The CDR3 DNA follows: TGTGCCAGCACTACCGGGACAGTCTATGGCTACACCTTC. This gives the protein CASTTGTVYGYTF.

The J gene is TRBJ1-1, the V gene TRBV10-3, with D maybe TRBD1 (6 bases). Germline lookup yields CDR1 ENHRY and CDR2 SYGVKD. CDR3 length: 15 residues. The germline V and J ends were trimmed by 5 bases and 4 bases, with 17 bases remaining between them. The CDR3 spells CAISNGGRQSTEAFF. The DNA for the CDR3 is TGTGCCATCAGTAATGGGGGGCGTCAATCCACTGAAGCTTTCTTT.

The chain uses TRBV6-2 or TRBV6-3 and TRBJ1-1, with a possible D match to TRBD1 (5 bases). The CDR3 covers 13 residues. The V end was cut by 8 bases, the J end by 4 bases, with 14 bases between. Germline-derived CDR1 and CDR2 are MNHEY and SVGEGT. The DNA of the CDR3 is TGTGCCAGCGGACTGGGACGGGGCACTGAAGCTTTCTTT. Its translation: CASGLGRGTEAFF.

This clonotype was observed a handful of times. The rearrangement uses TRBV5-1 and TRBJ2-3; no definite D call. The CDR3 covers 13 residues. CDR1 is SGHRS, CDR2 YFSETQ, per germline. Trimming shortened V by 0 bases and J by 5 bases, and 7 bases separated the two germline ends. The CDR3 protein is CASSLVKVDTQYF. CDR3 nucleotide sequence: TGCGCCAGCAGCTTGGTGAAGGTAGATACGCAGTATTTT.

The chain combines TRBV10-3 with TRBJ2-5; maybe TRBD1 (5 bases). This CDR3 region has 13 residues. With 7 bases removed from V and 5 bases from J, the gap between germline ends came to 14 bases. Germline values: CDR1 ENHRY, CDR2 SYGVKD. This CDR3 reads CAIKPRAEETQYF. CDR3 nucleotides: TGTGCCATCAAACCCAGGGCCGAGGAGACCCAGTACTTC.

This chain links TRBV29-1 with TRBJ1-1, with D hard to call. V dropped 6 bases and J dropped 2 bases, with 16 bases sitting between them. The CDR3 extends over 14 amino acids. Germline V lookup: CDR1 SQVTM, CDR2 ANQGSEA. The CDR3 DNA is TGCAGCGTCAGAAAGATGCCGGGTAACACTGAAGCTTTCTTT. Amino acids: CSVRKMPGNTEAFF.

V is TRBV20-1 and J is TRBJ2-3, with TRBD2 matching over 8 bases. The CDR3 is made up of 15 amino acids. V trimming: 4 bases; J trimming: 2 bases; junction bases outside the gene matches: 8. The V gene's germline CDR1 is DFQATT and CDR2 SNEGSKA (reference sequence). Here the CDR3 DNA reads TGCAGTGCTAAAATTGGGCGGGGGGACACAGATACGCAGTATTTT. This gives the protein CSAKIGRGDTDTQYF.

In its sample, this clonotype was seen a few times. CDR3 nucleotides: TGCAGCGTTGAGGAGGGAGGTTCCTACGAGCAGTACTTC. It specifies CSVEEGGSYEQYF. V is TRBV29-1 and J is TRBJ2-7; the D gene is possibly TRBD2 (6 bases). V was pared by 3 bases and J by 1 base, with 10 bases between. The CDR3 has 13 residues. Germline V gene lookup returns CDR1 SQVTM and CDR2 ANQGSEA.

This chain uses TRBV5-1 with TRBJ2-6; D possibly corresponds to TRBD2 (6 bases). Germline V gene sequence: CDR1 SGHRS, CDR2 YFSETQ. This CDR3 region has 18 residues. V lost 0 bases to trimming and J lost 3 bases, with 16 bases between them. CDR3 amino acids: CASSLEAGTPLGANVLTF. In nucleotides, the CDR3 is TGCGCCAGCAGCTTGGAGGCGGGGACCCCTCTTGGGGCCAACGTCCTGACTTTC.

DNA for the CDR3: TGTGCCAGCAGGATGGACGGGAACTATGGCTACACCTTC. Translation gives CASRMDGNYGYTF. The rearrangement uses TRBV28 and TRBJ1-2; the D is unclear. Germline values: CDR1 MDHEN, CDR2 SYDVKM. Deletions cut 6 bases from V and 2 bases from J, with 10 bases between. This CDR3 comprises 13 residues.

A few counts support this clonotype. V usage is TRBV12-3 or TRBV12-4 and J usage is TRBJ1-5, with TRBD1 matching 9 bases. The CDR3 length is 13 residues. V was pared by 8 bases and J by 7 bases, with 6 bases of the junction left unmatched. The CDR3 reads CASQDRGGQPQHF. CDR3 in DNA: TGTGCCAGCCAGGACAGGGGTGGACAGCCCCAGCATTTT.

The chain carries TRBV6-1 and TRBJ1-6; 10 nucleotides align to TRBD1. V gave up 6 bases and J gave up 8 bases; unmatched junction bases: 4. Germline assignment: CDR1 MNHNS and CDR2 SASEGT. The CDR3 is 14 amino acids. The CDR3 here is CASRAGTGDSPLHF. The CDR3 bases are TGTGCCAGCAGAGCCGGGACAGGGGATTCACCCCTCCACTTT.